Following are 24 T cell receptor beta chains from one sample sequenced in a study of breast tumors, draining lymph nodes, adjacent tissues. MiXCR, applied by TCRdb to the multiplex PCR reads, yields one record per CDR3 protein. Here the sample spans under 350,000 distinct CDR3 sequences, over 30% being singletons. The lymph nodes were axillary draining lymph nodes from breast cancer patients. Sequencing input: axillary lymph node tissue. These receptors were taken from a female donor with breast cancer. Some clones in this sample may be carry-over from other donors' samples.

A word on this clonotype: It may be a read error: a sequence one base away is much more abundant. V is TRBV7-6 and J is TRBJ2-2; 12 bases align to TRBD2. The CDR3 is 13 amino acids. CDR1 and CDR2 (germline): SGHVS, FNYEAQ. CDR3 DNA: TGTGCCAGCAGCTTAGGGACTAGCGGGAAGCTGTTTTTT. It translates to CASSLGTSGKLFF.

On this clonotype itself: One base away lies a much larger clone, so this may be a sequencing read error. This sequence joins TRBV7-2 and TRBJ1-2; D uncertain. The CDR3 is made up of 15 amino acids. Per germline, CDR1 SGHTA and CDR2 FQGNSA. CDR3 bases: TGTGCCAGCAGCTTGCGTAAGACTGATTTTCATGGCTACCCCTTC. It specifies CASSLRKTDFHGYPF.

The V call is TRBV4-1, the J call TRBJ2-6; D unresolved. The CDR3 covers 16 residues. V lost 0 bases and J 11 bases, leaving 17 bases between the germline ends. Looked up from germline, CDR1 is MGHRA and CDR2 is YSYEKL. CDR3 nucleotides: TGCGCCAGCAGCCAAGATTCGGCCTACTTACCCGACGTCCTGACTTTC. Its translation: CASSQDSAYLPDVLTF.

This clonotype was recorded at least ten times. The chain employs TRBV24-1 and TRBJ2-2; a possible D gene is TRBD2 (6 bases). The V end lost 0 bases, the J end lost 7 bases, and 11 bases lay between the germline ends. Looked up from germline, CDR1 is KGHDR and CDR2 is SFDVKD. This CDR3 spans 15 amino acids. The CDR3 nucleotides read TGTGCCACCAGTGATTTGGGCGGGGCTGGCGGGGAGCTGTTTTTT. Residues: CATSDLGGAGGELFF.

Note on this clonotype: A much more abundant neighbour one base away suggests this may be a read error. The chain employs TRBV20-1 and TRBJ2-1, with TRBD2 matching 7 bases. Germline values: CDR1 DFQATT, CDR2 SNEGSKA (reference sequence). CDR3 length: 12 amino acids. The CDR3 here is CSASGRNNEQSF. In DNA, the CDR3 is TGCAGTGCTAGCGGGAGGAATAATGAGCAGTCCTTC.

For this clonotype: Since a much larger clone is just one base distant, this may be a read error. V is TRBV20-1 and J is TRBJ2-1; D uncertain. Germline lookup yields CDR1 DFQATT and CDR2 SNEGSKA (reference sequence). There are 11 residues in the CDR3. The CDR3 protein is CSGTKVDEQSF. In nucleotides, the CDR3 is TGCAGTGGCACCAAGGTGGACGAGCAGTCCTTC.

On this clonotype: A much larger clone sits a single nucleotide away, making a read error possible. The gene calls are TRBV20-1 and TRBJ2-1, with 12 bases matching TRBD2. The germline gives CDR1 DFQATT, CDR2 SNEGSKA (reference sequence). J was trimmed by 9 bases and V by 5 bases; bases with no gene match: 8. The length of the CDR3 is 14 residues. CDR3 residues: CSAPTSGRTSEQFF. The CDR3 DNA sequence: TGCAGTGCTCCAACTAGCGGGAGGACATCTGAGCAGTTCTTC.

This clonotype was counted ten times or more. The chain joins TRBV29-1 to TRBJ2-7; D possibly matches TRBD1 or TRBD2 (5 bases each). Germline assignment: CDR1 SQVTM and CDR2 ANQGSEA. The CDR3 runs to 11 residues. The V and J ends lost 0 bases and 8 bases respectively, with 8 bases between them. This CDR3 reads CSVEDPGQQYF. CDR3 sequence (DNA): TGCAGCGTTGAAGATCCGGGACAGCAGTACTTC.

This chain links TRBV6-2 or TRBV6-3 with TRBJ1-2, with D possibly being TRBD1 (5 bases). Germline V gene lookup returns CDR1 MNHEY and CDR2 SVGEGT. V was cut by 2 bases and J by 3 bases, with 13 bases left in between. The CDR3 extends over 15 amino acids. CDR3 in amino acids: CASSYNTGRHYGYTF. As DNA, the CDR3 is TGTGCCAGCAGTTACAACACAGGAAGGCACTATGGCTACACCTTC.

In this sample, this clonotype turned up many times. The gene calls are TRBV4-3 and TRBJ2-2; D is uncertain. Germline CDR1 reads LGHNA; CDR2 reads YSLEER. V lost 5 bases and J 7 bases, leaving 14 bases between the germline ends. The CDR3 consists of 14 residues. The CDR3 is CASSFQYDVGELFF. Here the CDR3 DNA reads TGCGCCAGCAGCTTTCAATACGATGTCGGGGAGCTGTTTTTT.

This clonotype was counted many times. The chain links TRBV29-1 to TRBJ1-4; D might be TRBD1 (5 bases). The V gene lost 5 bases and the J gene lost 8 bases, with 12 bases spanning the gap. The CDR3 is made up of 12 amino acids. CDR1 is SQVTM and CDR2 is ANQGSEA in the germline V gene. The CDR3 region is CSVSGGGEKLFF. CDR3 coding DNA: TGCAGCGTTTCGGGGGGGGGAGAAAAACTGTTTTTT.

This clonotype came up a few times. The V gene is TRBV7-2, the J gene TRBJ2-2; TRBD2 matches at 13 bases. Germline values: CDR1 SGHTA, CDR2 FQGNSA. Losses at the gene ends were 5 bases for V and 6 bases for J; bases not matched to a gene: 6. The CDR3 is 16 residues long. In DNA, the CDR3 is TGTGCCAGCAGCAACAGACTAGCGGGAGGATCCGGGGAGCTGTTTTTT. This codes for CASSNRLAGGSGELFF.

The chain joins TRBV6-5 to TRBJ2-3; TRBD2 matches at 8 bases. CDR1 is MNHEY and CDR2 is SVGAGI in the germline V gene. With 5 bases clipped from V and 5 bases from J, the junction kept 9 bases outside the gene matches. The CDR3 sequence is 15 residues long. CDR3 loop: CASSHSLAGLDTQYF. In DNA, the CDR3 is TGTGCCAGCAGTCATAGTTTAGCGGGATTAGATACGCAGTATTTT.

As regards this clonotype: A much larger clonotype is one base distant, so this may be a read error. The V call is TRBV5-8, the J call TRBJ2-2; no reliable D call. The germline V and J ends were trimmed by 1 base and 5 bases, with 9 bases remaining between them. The CDR3 length is 14 residues. The germline V gene has CDR1 SGHTS and CDR2 YDEGEE. In DNA, the CDR3 is TGTGCCAGCAGCTTGTACGAGGCGACCGGGGAGCTGTTTTTT. This codes for CASSLYEATGELFF.

The table lists this clonotype with many counts. The rearrangement uses TRBV4-3 and TRBJ2-1; no clear D gene. CDR1 LGHNA and CDR2 YSLEER come from the germline V gene. The length of the CDR3 is 16 residues. Between the trimmed V and J ends, which lost 4 bases and 2 bases, there was a span of 15 bases. The CDR3 DNA reads as TGCGCCAGCAGCCCCCAAAACTCCAGAGCCTACAATGAGCAGTTCTTC. Its translation is CASSPQNSRAYNEQFF.

Concerning this clonotype itself: A far larger clone is just one base off, so this is likely a read error. The chain uses TRBV12-3 or TRBV12-4 and TRBJ2-3; D remains ambiguous. Trimming stripped 6 bases from V and 3 bases from J, with 7 bases between. The CDR3 consists of 12 residues. The CDR3 DNA is TGTGCCAGCAGGCCCAATACAGATACGCAGTATTTT. It specifies CASRPNTDTQYF.

On this clonotype: At one end, the junction sequence differs from germline, possibly due to a read error. The V gene is TRBV24-1, the J gene TRBJ1-2; D gene uncertain. The CDR3 covers 14 residues. Germline loops: CDR1 KGHDR, CDR2 SFDVKD. DNA for the CDR3: TGTGCCGCCAGTGACTCCCATCGTTCCTATGGCTACACCTTC. This encodes CAASDSHRSYGYTF.

V and J are TRBV29-1 and TRBJ2-1; TRBD2 matches 9 bases. There are 15 residues in the CDR3. Per germline, CDR1 SQVTM and CDR2 ANQGSEA. The junction had 12 bases not matched to a gene; V was cut back by 8 bases and J by 4 bases. CDR3: CSSALGLAIYNEQFF. DNA of the CDR3: TGCAGCAGTGCCCTGGGACTAGCCATATACAATGAGCAGTTCTTC.

This clonotype appeared many times. The chain links TRBV6-1 to TRBJ1-3; unclear D gene. The germline CDR1 and CDR2 sequences are MNHNS and SASEGT. CDR3 length: 15 amino acids. The V end lost 7 bases, the J end lost 8 bases, and 21 bases lay between the germline ends. The CDR3 reads CASTREPGRGDTIYF. DNA for the CDR3: TGTGCCAGCACTCGGGAACCCGGGCGCGGTGACACCATATATTTT.

This clonotype appeared a few times. V and J are TRBV6-1 and TRBJ1-4, with D possibly being TRBD1 (6 bases). Germline lookup yields CDR1 MNHNS and CDR2 SASEGT. V lost 6 bases and J 7 bases, leaving 21 bases between the germline ends. The CDR3 is made up of 16 amino acids. CDR3 region: CASSFTRGRGSEKLFF. In DNA, the CDR3 is TGTGCCAGCAGCTTTACTAGGGGCAGGGGAAGTGAAAAACTGTTTTTT.

In regard to this clonotype: One base away lies a much larger clone, so this may be a sequencing read error. The CDR3: CAISLGLFDTDTQYF. CDR3 nucleotide sequence: TGTGCCATCAGCTTAGGACTTTTTGACACAGATACGCAGTATTTT. The rearrangement uses TRBV10-3 and TRBJ2-3, with TRBD2 as a possible D gene (5 bases). CDR3 length equals 15 residues. V lost 6 bases, J lost 2 bases, and 15 bases lay in between. Germline V gene lookup returns CDR1 ENHRY and CDR2 SYGVKD.

This clonotype was picked up a small number of times. The chain links TRBV18 to TRBJ2-5; 14 bases are shared with TRBD2. CDR3 length equals 15 residues. The J segment lost 2 bases and the V segment lost 6 bases, leaving 2 bases of the junction unmatched. CDR1 and CDR2 from the germline V gene are KGHSH and LQKENI. CDR3 DNA: TGTGCCAGCTCTCGGACTAGCGGGGGGCAAGAGACCCAGTACTTC. Translation: CASSRTSGGQETQYF.

This clonotype was counted many times. The chain uses TRBV5-1 and TRBJ2-2, with 7 nucleotides matching TRBD1. The junction had 7 bases not matched to a gene; V was cut back by 4 bases and J by 4 bases. CDR1 and CDR2 from the germline V gene are SGHRS and YFSETQ. The CDR3 runs to 15 residues. CDR3 coding DNA: TGCGCCAGCAGCCAAGGGGGCATGGGCACCGGGGAGCTGTTTTTT. Encoded protein: CASSQGGMGTGELFF.

The CDR3 region is CASSVLAGLEQYF. In DNA form, the CDR3 reads TGTGCCAGCAGCGTACTAGCGGGACTTGAGCAGTACTTC. V usage is TRBV2 and J usage is TRBJ2-7, with TRBD2 matching over 10 bases. The length of the CDR3 is 13 residues. V was pared by 6 bases and J by 7 bases, with 6 bases of the junction left unmatched. Germline CDR1 and CDR2: SNHLY and FYNNEI.